This is a list of T cell receptor beta chains from one sample in a study of cytomegalovirus exposure and HLA in healthy donors. Repertoires were generated with immunoSEQ multiplex PCR, while TCRdb's copy carries only in-frame clones and drops some. This table holds approximately 64,000 clones, about 89% found once. The sample comprised PBMCs. These receptor sequences come from a woman in her late teens or twenties in good health and CMV-seronegative. Both conserved end residues are part of each CDR3. A D gene is named only where the DNA matches it firmly. Some rows mark clone size as missing; the rest say once, few, many or name a class of expanded clone.

V gene	J gene	clone size	D gene	CDR3 DNA	CDR3 protein
TRBV5-5	TRBJ1-2	.	TRBD1	TGTGCCAGCAGCGGGGGACAGGTCCTCTTCTATGGCTACACCTTC	CASSGGQVLFYGYTF
TRBV4-2	TRBJ1-2	.	TRBD1	TGTGCCAGCAGCCAAGATGAGGACAGGGACTATGGCTACACCTTC	CASSQDEDRDYGYTF
TRBV9	TRBJ2-5	once	TRBD2	TGTGCCAGCAGCGTAGCTACGGGACTAGCGGGAGAGACCCAGTACTTC	CASSVATGLAGETQYF
TRBV6-5	TRBJ2-1	few	TRBD2	TGTGCCAGCAGTTACACGGGGGGGCAGGGTCCCAATGAGCAGTTCTTC	CASSYTGGQGPNEQFF
TRBV6-1	TRBJ1-5	.	TRBD1	TGTGCCAGCAGTGAGGACAGGACCCATCAGCCCCAGCATTTT	CASSEDRTHQPQHF
TRBV4-1	TRBJ1-6	.	TRBD1	TGCGCCAGCAGCCAAGCAGCCGGGACAGGGGGCAAGGTTTCACCCCTCCACTTT	CASSQAAGTGGKVSPLHF
TRBV7-2	TRBJ1-3	.	TRBD1	TGTGCCAGCAGCTGGACAGGGATCGGAAACACCATATATTTT	CASSWTGIGNTIYF
TRBV4-3	TRBJ2-5	.	.	TGCGCCAGCAGCCAAGATGGGGCAGTGCAAGAGACCCAGTACTTC	CASSQDGAVQETQYF
TRBV7-9	TRBJ1-4	.	.	TGTGCCAGCAGCCCAGCGGTGGAAAAACTGTTTTTT	CASSPAVEKLFF
TRBV28	TRBJ2-7	.	TRBD2	TGTGCCAGCAGCCGTGACCCCGGGACTAGCCTCATTCGCGAGCAGTACTTC	CASSRDPGTSLIREQYF
TRBV27	TRBJ1-4	.	.	TGTGCCAGCAGTTTCTTTGCAGGGACTAGAGAAAAACTGTTTTTT	CASSFFAGTREKLFF
TRBV6-5	TRBJ2-7	.	.	TGTGCCAGCAGTTCATCCGGGGGAGTGGAGGAGCAGTACTTC	CASSSSGGVEEQYF
TRBV5-1	TRBJ1-1	once	.	TGCGCCAGCAGCTCTAGGGACTTCACTGAAGCTTTCTTT	CASSSRDFTEAFF
TRBV27	TRBJ1-1	.	.	TGTGCCAGCGGTAGGACAGTTGAAGCTTTCTTT	CASGRTVEAFF
TRBV7-2	TRBJ2-7	.	.	TGTGCCAGCAGCTTATCCGGCTACGAGCAGTACTTC	CASSLSGYEQYF
TRBV4-1	TRBJ2-1	.	TRBD2	TGCGCCAGCAGCCATCCGAGGGCGGGAGGGCACTTTCAGCAGTTCTTC	CASSHPRAGGHFQQFF
TRBV7-9	TRBJ2-3	.	.	TGTGCCAGCAGCTTATCGCGGGGCCGTACGTCAGATACGCAGTATTTT	CASSLSRGRTSDTQYF
TRBV7-2	TRBJ2-7	.	TRBD1	TGTGCCAGCAGCATTCCACCGGGACAGGGAGACTACGAGCAGTACTTC	CASSIPPGQGDYEQYF
TRBV19	TRBJ2-7	.	.	TGTGCCAGTAGGACAGGTCCCCTATCCGAGCAGTACTTC	CASRTGPLSEQYF
TRBV5-1	TRBJ2-5	.	.	TGCGCCAGCAGCTTGAGAGAGGAGACCCAGTACTTC	CASSLREETQYF
TRBV9	TRBJ1-4	.	.	TGTGCCAGCAGCGTAATGGGTCAGACGGGTGAAAAACTGTTTTTT	CASSVMGQTGEKLFF
TRBV19	TRBJ1-5	.	.	TGTGCCAGTAGTATAGTTCTAGGGCAGGGTCTCAATCAGCCCCAGCATTTT	CASSIVLGQGLNQPQHF
TRBV9	TRBJ2-1	.	TRBD2	TGTGCCAGCAGCGGGACTAGCGAATTCGATGAGCAGTTCTTC	CASSGTSEFDEQFF
TRBV18	TRBJ2-5	.	TRBD1	TGTGCCAGCTCACCACTCCGGGACAGCCAAGAGACCCAGTACTTC	CASSPLRDSQETQYF
TRBV6-1	TRBJ1-1	few	.	TGTGCCAGCAGCGACATGGAGAACACTGAAGCTTTCTTT	CASSDMENTEAFF
TRBV2	TRBJ1-5	.	TRBD1	TGTGCCAGCAGGAAACAGGGGATAGGCAATCAGCCCCAGCATTTT	CASRKQGIGNQPQHF
TRBV5-1	TRBJ2-2	once	TRBD2	TGCGCCAGCAGCTTGGCCGTCGTAAGCGGGACGAATGCGAACACCGGGGAGCTGTTTTTT	CASSLAVVSGTNANTGELFF
TRBV9	TRBJ2-3	.	.	TGTGCCAGCAGCGAACGGGGACTTTCCACAGATACGCAGTATTTT	CASSERGLSTDTQYF
TRBV27	TRBJ2-7	.	.	TGTGCCAGCAGTTCTTTAGATGACGAGCAGTACTTC	CASSSLDDEQYF
TRBV9	TRBJ1-3	.	TRBD1	TGTGCCAGCAGCGTAGGGGTGACAGGGGTTGACACCATATATTTT	CASSVGVTGVDTIYF
TRBV27	TRBJ2-1	.	TRBD2	TGTGCCAGCAGCTTACTGGGCGGGGGGAAAAATGAGCAGTTCTTC	CASSLLGGGKNEQFF
TRBV7-8	TRBJ2-4	.	TRBD1	TGTGCCAGCAGCGCCCGGGACAGATTAGCCAAAAACATTCAGTACTTC	CASSARDRLAKNIQYF
TRBV4-3	TRBJ2-7	few	.	TGCGCCAGCAGCCAAGATCTGGGCCCCACCTACGAGCAGTACTTC	CASSQDLGPTYEQYF
TRBV11-3	TRBJ2-3	.	.	TGTGCCAGCAGCTTAGACCTCACAGATACGCAGTATTTT	CASSLDLTDTQYF
TRBV28	TRBJ2-1	.	TRBD2	TGTGCCAGCAAACTAGCGGGCTCCTACAATGAGCAGTTCTTC	CASKLAGSYNEQFF
TRBV6-5	TRBJ2-7	.	TRBD1	TGTGCCAGCAGTTACTCGGGACAGGGGTCCTACGAGCAGTACTTC	CASSYSGQGSYEQYF
TRBV30	TRBJ2-7	once	.	TGTGCCTGGGGGGGGGACAGGCCGTTCAAGTACTTT	CAWGGDRPFKYF
TRBV5-8	TRBJ1-1	.	.	TGTGCCAGCAGCTCTTTCCTGGAGCCCACTGTGAACACTGAAGCTTTCTTT	CASSSFLEPTVNTEAFF
TRBV19	TRBJ2-5	once	TRBD2	TGTGCCAGTAGGACTAGCGGGGCGGTGGAGACCCAGTACTTC	CASRTSGAVETQYF